This T cell receptor (beta chain) was recovered during a study of T cells after yellow fever vaccination. Turning to the study itself: The authors prepared low-cell-number fractions using SMART-Seq v4 Ultra Low Input. Study results and limitations: Across the CD4 and CD8 compartments, a small share of clonotypes was present in both. From the bulk population, abundant clonotypes could contaminate and appear within FACS-sorted repertoires. The study re-detected most primary-vaccination clones after the booster (roughly 96% CD4, just over 85% CD8).

TCRdb re-called the 5' RACE reads through MiXCR, storing one row per CDR3 protein. The table includes approximately 600,000 distinct CDR3 sequences, around an eighth detected once. As to this clonotype: Antigen unknown.

CDR1 is DFQATT and CDR2 is SNEGSKA in the germline V gene (reference sequence). V shed 2 bases, J shed 8 bases, and the junction held 4 bases outside the gene matches. This CDR3 region has 15 residues. The chain couples TRBV20-1 to TRBJ2-1; 15 nucleotides match TRBD2. The sample in question was PBMCs, obtained on the day of the yellow fever booster vaccination. This TCR came from a man younger than 45 who received the YFV17D yellow fever vaccine. The CDR3 region is CSARRTSGREDEQFF. CDR3 sequence (DNA): TGCAGTGCTAGAAGGACTAGCGGGAGGGAGGATGAGCAGTTCTTC.